A single sample is the source of the 13 T cell receptor beta chains below, sequenced in a study of blood T cell repertoires in COVID-19 (dated by TCRdb to the early 2020s). Receptors were amplified or captured by the immunoSEQ multiplex PCR assay. Not all clones reach the TCRdb copy of this immuneACCESS table, which keeps in-frame sequences only. Checked studies attribute under half of the gap to unresolved V genes and leave the rest unexplained. The sample table records under 250,000 clones; over 75% of these occur just once. The ten largest account for 11% of the sample. The material sequenced was peripheral blood. These receptors were obtained from a man in his fifties with COVID-19, enrolled during active disease.

With respect to this clone: The sample holds other DNA sequences that translate to the same CDR3. This chain uses TRBV3-1 (or the pseudogene TRBV3-2) with TRBJ1-5; 9 nucleotides agree with TRBD1. CDR1 is LGHDT and CDR2 is YNNKEL in the germline V gene (reference sequence). The V and J ends lost 3 bases and 7 bases, in that order; junction bases with no gene match: 4. The CDR3 sequence is 14 residues long. The CDR3 reads CASSQTGGGQPQHF. CDR3 nucleotide sequence: TGTGCCAGCAGCCAGACAGGGGGAGGACAGCCCCAGCATTTT.

V is TRBV30 and J is TRBJ1-2; weak D call: TRBD1 (6 bases). Germline V gene data show CDR1 as GTSNPN and CDR2 as SVGIG (reference sequence). CDR3 length equals 15 residues. The ends were cut back, 0 bases at V and 8 bases at J, with 19 bases in the middle. The DNA for the CDR3 is TGTGCCTGGAGTGTGAGGTTGGGGGGGCTTGGGGGCTACACCTTC. Translated, it gives CAWSVRLGGLGGYTF.

The J gene is TRBJ2-7, the V gene TRBV5-1; D might be TRBD2 (6 bases). The germline gives CDR1 SGHRS, CDR2 YFSETQ. Trimming took off 0 bases at V and 0 bases at J, with 10 bases between the two ends. This CDR3 has 15 residues. Here the CDR3 DNA reads TGCGCCAGCAGCTTGGCGGCGGGGCTCTCCTACGAGCAGTACTTC. Protein sequence: CASSLAAGLSYEQYF. Full variable domain (outside the CDR3, taken from reference TRBV5-1 and TRBJ2-7): KAGVTQTPRYLIKTRGQQVTLSCSPISGHRSVSWYQQTPGQGLQFLFEYFSETQRNKGNFPGRFSGRQFSNSRSEMNVSTLELGDSALYLCASSLAAGLSYEQYFGPGTRLTVT.

V and J are TRBV10-1 and TRBJ2-7, with D uncertain. The ends were cut back, 3 bases at V and 3 bases at J, with 6 bases in the middle. Germline V CDR1 and CDR2: WNHNN, SYGVQD (reference sequence). The CDR3 runs 12 residues. This CDR3 reads CASSDSRYEQYF. The CDR3 nucleotides are TGCGCCAGCAGTGATTCTCGCTACGAGCAGTACTTC.

The genes are TRBV10-1 and TRBJ2-2; D is perhaps TRBD1 (5 bases). The germline gives CDR1 WNHNN, CDR2 SYGVQD (reference sequence). The CDR3 spans 14 residues. Trimming stripped 5 bases from V and 1 base from J, with 8 bases between. CDR3 protein: CASSSTGNTGELFF. The CDR3 DNA sequence: TGCGCCAGCAGTAGTACAGGGAACACCGGGGAGCTGTTTTTT.

This chain connects TRBV6-5 to TRBJ2-1; D is uncertain. The germline V gene has CDR1 MNHEY and CDR2 SVGAGI. This CDR3 spans 15 amino acids. V shed 2 bases and J shed 0 bases, with 8 bases lying between them. Here the CDR3 DNA reads TGTGCCAGCAGTTACGGCCCAAGCTCCTACAATGAGCAGTTCTTC. This encodes CASSYGPSSYNEQFF.

This chain connects TRBV7-3 to TRBJ2-3; 12 nucleotides line up with TRBD2. The germline V gene encodes CDR1 SGHTA and CDR2 FQGTGA. The CDR3 is 16 residues long. V gave up 4 bases and J gave up 2 bases; unmatched junction bases: 4. The CDR3 sequence is CASSSSSGRATDTQYF. CDR3 nucleotides: TGTGCCAGCAGCTCTTCTAGCGGGAGGGCCACAGATACGCAGTATTTT.

The genes are TRBV18 and TRBJ1-3; TRBD1 is a possible D gene (6 bases). CDR3 length equals 17 residues. The V end was cut by 3 bases, the J end by 0 bases, with 15 bases between. The germline V gene encodes CDR1 KGHSH and CDR2 LQKENI. The CDR3 DNA reads as TGTGCCAGCTCACCCCCGAGCGGGACACCCTCTGGAAACACCATATATTTT. Protein product: CASSPPSGTPSGNTIYF.

Concerning this clone itself: Different DNA sequences within this sample yield the same CDR3. The chain has TRBV3-1 (or the pseudogene TRBV3-2) and TRBJ1-3, with 7 bases that match TRBD1. This CDR3 is built from 15 residues. V was pared by 4 bases and J by 0 bases, with 3 bases of the junction left unmatched. CDR1 is LGHDT and CDR2 is YNNKEL in the germline V gene (reference sequence). In nucleotides, the CDR3 is TGTGCCAGCAGCCTAGGGACAGACTCTGGAAACACCATATATTTT. Protein: CASSLGTDSGNTIYF.

The chain joins TRBV4-1 to TRBJ2-6; TRBD1 matches at 11 bases. Germline values: CDR1 MGHRA, CDR2 YSYEKL. V dropped 2 bases and J dropped 0; count of bases not matched to a gene: 3. CDR3 length: 18 amino acids. The CDR3 region is CASSQWTGGLSGANVLTF. CDR3 sequence (DNA): TGCGCCAGCAGCCAATGGACAGGGGGCCTCTCTGGGGCCAACGTCCTGACTTTC.

The genes are TRBV19 and TRBJ2-3; 10 bases are a match to TRBD2. Germline V gene lookup returns CDR1 LNHDA and CDR2 SQIVND (reference sequence). Germline trimming cut 5 bases from V and 0 bases from J; bases unmatched to any gene: 14. This CDR3 has 19 residues. CDR3 protein: CASSLLSRSSGGSTDTQYF. The DNA of the CDR3 is TGTGCCAGTAGTTTGCTCTCCCGCTCTAGCGGGGGTAGCACAGATACGCAGTATTTT.

In DNA, the CDR3 is TGTGCCAGCTCACGGACTAGCGGGAGATTAGAGACCCAGTACTTC. Translating gives CASSRTSGRLETQYF. The chain carries TRBV18 and TRBJ2-5; 13 bases line up with TRBD2. J lost 4 bases, V lost 4 bases, and 3 bases had no gene match. CDR1 is KGHSH and CDR2 is LQKENI in the germline V gene. This CDR3 region has 15 residues.

This clone has more than one count but fewer than ten. The J gene is TRBJ1-2, the V gene TRBV9; a weak D match, TRBD1 (6 bases). Germline CDR1 is SGDLS and CDR2 is YYNGEE. The V end lost 3 bases, the J end lost 8 bases, and 17 bases lay between the germline ends. The CDR3 runs to 14 residues. The DNA of the CDR3 is TGTGCCAGCAGCGGAACCAGGACAGCTCGGGGCTACACCTTC. It codes for CASSGTRTARGYTF.